The entry that follows covers one T cell receptor beta chain sequence. The antigen this receptor binds is unknown. Base qualities are not at hand, and no much larger clone is one base apart. Donors were 39 systemically healthy Caucasian individuals from Russia aged roughly 6 to 100 years. Around 10 milliliters of peripheral blood were collected from each donor into EDTA-treated Vacutainer tubes. PBMCs were isolated by Ficoll-Paque density-gradient centrifugation, with at least 7 million obtained per sample. Total RNA was extracted from PBMCs with Trizol reagent, with at least 6 micrograms obtained per sample. The percentages of naive CD45RAhigh/CD27high T cells were determined by flow cytometry on a PBMC aliquot from every donor. From its cysteine to its phenylalanine, the CDR3 spans 14 amino acids. Only the CDR3 DNA stays, 42 bases, in frame from base 1. The germline V gene yields ENHRY for CDR1 and SYGVKD for CDR2. At the junction V is shortened by 10 bases and J by 4 bases; bases outside the gene matches: 5.

This sample is drawn from a study of blood T cells in healthy people across ages (dated by TCRdb to the mid-2010s). In terms of the full investigation: In model experiments, roughly one uniquely barcoded TCR beta cDNA molecule per two T cells was captured by template switching. To track age-related changes in TCR beta repertoire diversity, the study relied on deep sequencing normalized with unique cDNA molecular identifiers. The donors were divided into four age groups: young (average around 17 years), middle-aged (approximately 42), aged (roughly 66) and long-lived (roughly 88). Donors of different ages were randomly distributed across sequencing lanes to avoid experimental bias. For two donors (one aged 18 to 29 and one aged 80 or older), the study analyzed two additional independent replicas of 1 million unique cDNA reads from the same blood draw. Overall study outcomes, separate from this receptor: Because profiling used bulk unsorted PBMCs, naive and antigen-experienced compartments could not be compared conclusively. Estimates of total diversity from one million sequenced T cells were regarded as lower bounds and underestimates. Because donor CMV infection status was unknown, age-related changes in expanded clonotypes were potentially confounded. There was a strong correlation between observed TCR beta diversity and the percentage of naive T cells measured by flow cytometry. The long-lived group showed more naive CD4+ T cells, fewer expanded clones and increased TCR diversity than the aged group, suggesting age selection. As age increased, observed TCR beta diversity per million T cells dropped in a roughly linear way, and a significant reduction was already evident by age approximately 40.

Receptors were amplified or captured by 5' RACE. Sequencing was performed on an Illumina HiSeq 2500. A second PCR of about 6 to 11 cycles was run with a J-beta primer mix and a sample-barcoded 5' primer. A template-switch 5' adaptor carrying 12 random nucleotides introduced a unique molecular identifier onto each TCR beta cDNA molecule. At least 3 million CDR3-containing paired-end reads were obtained from each sample. First-strand cDNA synthesis was performed from all RNA using the Mint cDNA synthesis kit, with priming by a TRBC-specific oligonucleotide. All cDNA was treated with uracil-DNA glycosylase and then went through a first 18-cycle PCR with the universal primers M1SS and BC2_uni_R. In the authors' own workflow: Normalization of each sample was performed by random selection of 1 million high-quality reads, each carrying a distinct molecular identifier. Reads sharing molecular identifiers were discarded rather than binned into consensus sequences. MiTCR, run with a Q25 quality threshold and the strictest error-elimination algorithm, handled CDR3 identification, clonotype clustering and error correction. A nonparametric unseen species model with Euler transformation was used to estimate a lower bound on total TCR beta diversity. TCRdb ran its own pipeline on the public reads, namely fastp trimming at Q25 and MiXCR clone calling, and kept in-frame beta chains. For every CDR3 protein sequence, its rows merge into one entry that carries the most common genes and DNA. None of the V and J calls come from the authors' own analysis; TCRdb made them. This sample comprises 1,100,000 or so distinct CDR3 sequences, 40% to 50% of them detected only once. The ten largest make up around 18% of the sample.

The source material was blood. The origin of this receptor is an older woman in good health. Recombination connected TRBV10-3 to TRBJ2-3, with 13 junctional bases fitting TRBD2. In nucleotides, the sequence is TGTGCCACGGGACTAGCGGGAATCGCAGATACGCAGTATTTT. This gives the protein CATGLAGIADTQYF.